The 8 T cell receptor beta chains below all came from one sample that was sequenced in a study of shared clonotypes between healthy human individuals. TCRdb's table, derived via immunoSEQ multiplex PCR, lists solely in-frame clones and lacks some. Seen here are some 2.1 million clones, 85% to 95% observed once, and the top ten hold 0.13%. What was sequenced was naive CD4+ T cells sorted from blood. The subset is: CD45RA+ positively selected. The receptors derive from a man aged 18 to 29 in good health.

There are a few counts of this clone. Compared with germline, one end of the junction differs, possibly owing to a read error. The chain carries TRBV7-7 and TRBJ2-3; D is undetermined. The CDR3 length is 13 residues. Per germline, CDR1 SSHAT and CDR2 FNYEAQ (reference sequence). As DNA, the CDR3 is TGTGCTAGCAGCCCCCAACCCACAGATACGCAGTATTTT. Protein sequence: CASSPQPTDTQYF.

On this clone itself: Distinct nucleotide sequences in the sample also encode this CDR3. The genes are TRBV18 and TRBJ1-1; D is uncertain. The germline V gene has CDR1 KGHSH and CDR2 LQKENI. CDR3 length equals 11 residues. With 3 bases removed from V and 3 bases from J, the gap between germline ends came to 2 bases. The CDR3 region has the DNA TGTGCCAGCTCACCCGACACTGAAGCTTTCTTT. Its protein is CASSPDTEAFF.

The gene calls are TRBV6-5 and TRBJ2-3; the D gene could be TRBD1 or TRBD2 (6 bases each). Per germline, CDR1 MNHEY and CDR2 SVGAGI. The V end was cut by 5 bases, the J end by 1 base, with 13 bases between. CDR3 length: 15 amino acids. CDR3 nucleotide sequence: TGTGCCAGCAGTACCCGGGGGCTCGGCACAGATACGCAGTATTTT. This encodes CASSTRGLGTDTQYF.

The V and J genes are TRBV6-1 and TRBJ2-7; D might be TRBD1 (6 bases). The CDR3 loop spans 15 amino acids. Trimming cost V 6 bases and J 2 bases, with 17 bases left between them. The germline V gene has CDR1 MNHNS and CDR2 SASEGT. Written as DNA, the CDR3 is TGTGCCAGCAGACCTGGACAGACAACGACCTACGAGCAGTACTTC. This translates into CASRPGQTTTYEQYF.

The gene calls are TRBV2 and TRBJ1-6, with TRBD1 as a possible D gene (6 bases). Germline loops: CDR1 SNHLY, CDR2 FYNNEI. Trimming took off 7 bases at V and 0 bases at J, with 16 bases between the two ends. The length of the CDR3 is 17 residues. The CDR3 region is CASTGSGAISYNSPLHF. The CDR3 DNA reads TGTGCCAGCACGGGATCAGGGGCTATCTCCTATAATTCACCCCTCCACTTT.

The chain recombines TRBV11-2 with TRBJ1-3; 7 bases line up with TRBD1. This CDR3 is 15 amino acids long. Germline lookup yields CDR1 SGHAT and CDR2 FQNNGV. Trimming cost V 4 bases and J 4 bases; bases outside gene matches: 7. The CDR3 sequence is CASSSPPGQGNTIYF. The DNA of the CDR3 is TGTGCCAGCAGCTCACCTCCGGGACAGGGAAACACCATATATTTT.

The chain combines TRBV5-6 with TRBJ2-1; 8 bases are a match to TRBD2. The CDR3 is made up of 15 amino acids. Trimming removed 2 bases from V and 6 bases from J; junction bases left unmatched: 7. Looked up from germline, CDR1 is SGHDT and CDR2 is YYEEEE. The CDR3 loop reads CASSLNGRALNEQFF. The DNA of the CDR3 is TGTGCCAGCAGCTTAAACGGGAGGGCCCTCAATGAGCAGTTCTTC.

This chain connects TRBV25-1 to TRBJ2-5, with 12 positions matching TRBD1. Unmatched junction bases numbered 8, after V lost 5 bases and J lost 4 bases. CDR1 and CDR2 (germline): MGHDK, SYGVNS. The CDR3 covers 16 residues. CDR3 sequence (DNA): TGTGCCAGCAGTCCGCGGCGGGACAGGGGGCTAGAGACCCAGTACTTC. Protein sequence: CASSPRRDRGLETQYF.